One T cell receptor beta chain is described in this entry. Its antigen remains unidentified. The record has no base qualities; no much larger clone is one base away. This entry comes from a study of long-term antiretroviral therapy in people with HIV (dated 2022 in TCRdb). The study in broad terms: The earliest samples were collected approximately a decade before the 2015 WHO recommendation for immediate ART, a period when ART was typically delayed until CD4 counts fell. Test extractions of a monoclonal T-cell line alongside under 35 polyclonal samples showed no cross-contamination during QIAcube processing. A retrospective serial study tested whether changes in peripheral blood TRB repertoire composition and diversity were associated with ART initiation and durable HIV suppression. A total of about 180 cryopreserved PBMC samples were contributed to the cohort by 30 adults with confirmed HIV infection, with samples collected serially over a mean of roughly six years (range 1-12). Eleven of the 30 participants with HIV were female.

Sequencing of the TRB variable region was done with the immunoSEQ hsTCRB v3.0 assay at survey level resolution. TRB sequencing targeted a depth of roughly 35,000-55,000 T-cell genomes per sample. An Illumina MiSeq with a v3 150-cycle kit was used to sequence the pooled TRB libraries. Per the original workflow: Repertoire analysis ran in R within a reproducible Nextflow workflow covering QC, data transformation and analysis. LymphoSeq2, an R package for AIRR-Seq data exploration, was used to implement custom analyses. After excluding a few samples that yielded fewer than 5000 total TRB sequences, some 180 HIV repertoires remained for analysis. Among the 188 retained HIV repertoires, around 60 were collected before ART initiation and 120 to 140 were collected after ART initiation. Repertoires were downsampled to 5000 TRB nucleotide sequences, and summary statistics were averaged over 100 downsampling iterations. TRB sequences were retained for analysis only if CDR3 regions of at least seven amino acids were present. Two measures captured diversity: a Shannon entropy-derived clonality score and the Gini coefficient. In repertoire networks, the top 5000 CDR3 amino acid sequences were linked whenever an edit distance of one separated two sequences. Antigen specificity groups and MHC restriction were predicted for TRB CDR3 amino acid sequences with GLIPH2. CDR3 amino acid sequences were matched against VDJdb and McPAS-TCR to flag known CMV, EBV, HIV or tissue antigen associations. Pre-ART, post-ART and control groups were compared with Wilcoxon signed-rank tests and Holm-Bonferroni correction. TCRdb took over this immuneACCESS table, retaining in-frame rearrangements with V and J assigned. Such tables are incomplete; in checked studies, under half of the missing clones stem from an unresolved V gene, and the remainder is unexplained. V and J calls and clone size are given by that table; D and trimming were obtained from the DNA. This sample lists 34,000 or so clones; about 88% were detected once. The ten largest make up nearly 5% of the sample.

Broader findings and caveats from the paper: Limited PBMC availability meant only the TCR beta chain was sequenced, without alpha chain pairing. Samples dated from the mid-2000s to the late 2010s, and the ART regimens used may be less effective than current ones. Because pre-ART samples had limited cell numbers, profiling was done on unsorted PBMC rather than on sorted CD4+ and CD8+ T cells. The repertoire was dominated across all time points by expanded TRB clones identified before ART initiation, although this dominance was seen to fluctuate and to decrease in many PLHIV after ART. Inferences about post-ART repertoire changes were limited because no data were available on ART adherence, viral resistance or therapy changes. Narrower CDR3 length ranges were observed in HIV repertoires than in controls, and an antigen-experienced repertoire with only a slight naive shift after ART was suggested by the network structure. ART initiation was associated with a significant increase in TRB diversity, but diversity stayed significantly below transplant donor controls even after long-term ART.

The CDR3 contains 13 residues, cysteine and phenylalanine counted. Only CDR3 DNA is held: 39 bases, read in frame from base 1. The germline V gene encodes CDR1 SGHNT and CDR2 YYREEE (reference sequence). The germline ends are 8 bases apart after V is trimmed by 1 base and J by 4 bases. To be included, a participant needed at least one PBMC sample from before ART initiation plus at least two post-ART samples. Every participant with HIV received treatment in the United States of America. Before DNA extraction, cryopreserved samples of about 0.95-10 million PBMC were thawed and then washed. At the time of the earliest PBMC sample, participants with HIV were aged between roughly 20 and 55 years. Each participant contributed PBMC samples from 1-4 timepoints before ART initiation and 2-8 timepoints after ART initiation, with a median of 7 samples. For every participant, serial HIV viral load, CD4+ T-cell count, ART history and demographic data were obtained. Using a Qiagen kit on a QIAcube, genomic DNA was extracted from unsorted PBMC, with samples processed in batches of 12.

Here the sequenced sample was unsorted PBMCs, taken just over 2.7 years before starting antiretroviral therapy. This receptor chain uses TRBV5-4 and TRBJ1-2; the D region possibly corresponds to TRBD1 (5 bases align). The sequence was obtained from a woman under 40 with HIV. The CDR3 is CASSLSGIYGYTF. In nucleotide form, the sequence is TGTGCCAGCAGCTTGTCAGGGATCTATGGCTACACCTTC. Here the CDR3 is joined to the reference TRBV5-4 and TRBJ1-2 genes, and the full variable domain is: ETGVTQSPTHLIKTRGQQVTLRCSSQSGHNTVSWYQQALGQGPQFIFQYYREEENGRGNFPPRFSGLQFPNYSSELNVNALELDDSALYLCASSLSGIYGYTFGSGTRLTVV.